The 18 T cell receptor beta chains below were found in one sample sequenced in a study of regulatory T cells in long-lasting Graves disease. Both iRepertoire HTBI primers and Arm-PCR of CDR3 regions were used to build the TCR beta libraries. A single record per CDR3 protein comes from TCRdb applying MiXCR to the multiplex PCR reads. The sample includes under 450,000 distinct CDR3 sequences, less than 30% of them seen just once. The sample's time point: persistent/refractory GD, antithyroid drugs over 5 years with positive TRAb. Extracted RNA from PBMCs served as the source of the TCR library. Sequences were derived from peripheral blood mononuclear cells (PBMCs), sampled when the disease was refractory, from a patient treated with antithyroid drugs. The receptors come from a woman aged 40 to 50 with Graves disease.

This clonotype was recorded at least ten times. The chain is built from TRBV28 and TRBJ2-2, with D possibly TRBD2 on 5 matching bases. This CDR3 contains 15 residues. Trimming stripped 5 bases from V and 0 bases from J, with 10 bases between. The germline V gene encodes CDR1 MDHEN and CDR2 SYDVKM. CDR3 sequence reads: CASSERSPNTGELFF. DNA for the CDR3: TGTGCCAGCAGTGAGCGGTCCCCGAACACCGGGGAGCTGTTTTTT. Looking up the rest from reference TRBV28 and TRBJ2-2 gives the full variable domain: DVKVTQSSRYLVKRTGEKVFLECVQDMDHENMFWYRQDPGLGLRLIYFSYDVKMKEKGDIPEGYSVSREKKERFSLILESASTNQTSMYLCASSERSPNTGELFFGEGSRLTVL.

This clonotype has at least ten counts. The chain has TRBV12-3 or TRBV12-4 and TRBJ1-2; perhaps TRBD1 as D (6 bases). The CDR3 covers 14 residues. V was pared by 7 bases and J by 4 bases, with 16 bases between. CDR3 nucleotides: TGTGCCAGCAACTCTAAAGGGGACACCTATGGCTACACCTTC. Its protein product is CASNSKGDTYGYTF.

The gene calls are TRBV19 and TRBJ1-5; possible D gene TRBD1, 5 bases. In germline, CDR1 is LNHDA, CDR2 SQIVND (reference sequence). V was shortened by 3 bases and J by 3 bases, with 15 bases between the two germline ends. The CDR3 has 16 residues. CDR3 in DNA: TGTGCCAGTAGTATTTTGGGGGGGATGGCCAATCAGCCCCAGCATTTT. It translates to CASSILGGMANQPQHF.

CDR3: CASSLGLDRGRTGELFF. In DNA, the CDR3 is TGTGCCAGCAGCTTGGGACTCGACAGGGGGCGTACCGGGGAGCTGTTTTTT. The chain carries TRBV11-2 and TRBJ2-2, with 10 bases aligning to TRBD1. CDR1 SGHAT and CDR2 FQNNGV come from the germline V gene. V was clipped by 3 bases and J by 5 bases; unmatched bases: 9. The CDR3 is 17 amino acids.

This clonotype was detected only a few times. The chain joins TRBV7-3 to TRBJ1-1; 8 nucleotides match TRBD1. There are 15 residues in the CDR3. Looked up from germline, CDR1 is SGHTA and CDR2 is FQGTGA. V trimming: 3 bases; J trimming: 2 bases; junction bases outside the gene matches: 5. The CDR3 protein is CASSFTGGSNTEAFF. The DNA for the CDR3 is TGTGCCAGCAGCTTTACAGGGGGATCTAACACTGAAGCTTTCTTT.

This clonotype was recorded at least ten times. The chain uses TRBV5-1 and TRBJ1-4, with 11 bases identical to TRBD1. This CDR3 has 14 residues. CDR1 and CDR2 (germline): SGHRS, YFSETQ. The ends lost 3 bases at V and 8 bases at J; junction bases unmatched: 3. The CDR3 loop reads CASSWDRGSEKLFF. CDR3 bases: TGCGCCAGCAGCTGGGACAGGGGGAGCGAAAAACTGTTTTTT. Full variable domain (missing parts from reference TRBV5-1 and TRBJ1-4): KAGVTQTPRYLIKTRGQQVTLSCSPISGHRSVSWYQQTPGQGLQFLFEYFSETQRNKGNFPGRFSGRQFSNSRSEMNVSTLELGDSALYLCASSWDRGSEKLFFGSGTQLSVL.

This clonotype was detected a few times. The J gene is TRBJ2-7, the V gene TRBV7-9; TRBD1 might be the D (6 bases). CDR3 length: 15 residues. V shed 1 base and J shed 2 bases, with 12 bases lying between them. The germline V gene has CDR1 SEHNR and CDR2 FQNEAQ (reference sequence). CDR3 in amino acids: CASSLGTEFPYEQYF. The CDR3 DNA sequence: TGTGCCAGCAGCTTAGGGACAGAGTTTCCCTACGAGCAGTACTTC.

This clonotype was seen many times. The rearrangement links TRBV20-1 to TRBJ2-7; the match to TRBD2 covers 12 bases. Trimming took 6 bases from V and 1 from J; bases not matched to a gene: 7. The CDR3 is 15 residues long. Per germline, CDR1 DFQATT and CDR2 SNEGSKA (reference sequence). The CDR3 loop is CSAETSGSGSYEQYF. The CDR3, as DNA: TGCAGTGCAGAGACTAGCGGGAGTGGTTCCTACGAGCAGTACTTC.

There are many counts of this clonotype. The J gene is TRBJ1-6, the V gene TRBV28; 10 nucleotides agree with TRBD1. The CDR3 runs to 14 residues. V lost 6 bases, J lost 9 bases, and 5 bases stayed unmatched. Germline loops: CDR1 MDHEN, CDR2 SYDVKM. CDR3 loop: CASRTGTGVSPLHF. As DNA, the CDR3 is TGTGCCAGCAGGACCGGGACAGGGGTTTCACCCCTCCACTTT.

This clonotype occurred once. The V call is TRBV27, the J call TRBJ2-2; 12 bases are shared with TRBD2. CDR3 size: 20 residues. Trimming took 5 bases from V and 4 from J; bases not matched to a gene: 17. In germline, CDR1 is MNHEY, CDR2 SMNVEV (reference sequence). This chain's CDR3 is CASSHLGLAGQKSGTGELFF. DNA for the CDR3: TGTGCCAGCAGTCACTTGGGACTAGCGGGCCAAAAATCTGGCACCGGGGAGCTGTTTTTT.

At least ten counts were recorded for this clonotype. V usage is TRBV28 and J usage is TRBJ2-5, with 10 bases aligning to TRBD2. Trimming removed 8 bases from V and 2 bases from J; junction bases left unmatched: 5. This CDR3 has 14 residues. Germline values: CDR1 MDHEN, CDR2 SYDVKM. For the CDR3, the DNA is TGTGCCAGCGGCCCTAGCGGGAGACAAGAGACCCAGTACTTC. Its protein product is CASGPSGRQETQYF.

Many counts were recorded for this clonotype. This rearrangement joins TRBV11-2 to TRBJ2-7; 7 bases match TRBD1. This CDR3 region has 15 residues. The germline CDR1 and CDR2 sequences are SGHAT and FQNNGV. The V segment lost 7 bases and the J segment 3 bases; nucleotides outside the gene matches: 12. In DNA, the CDR3 is TGTGCCAGCACCCTTTTTATGGGACAGAACTACGAGCAGTACTTC. It codes for CASTLFMGQNYEQYF.

This clonotype showed up many times. The chain recombines TRBV3-1 with TRBJ2-5; a weak D match, TRBD2 (5 bases). This CDR3 comprises 12 residues. The ends were cut back, 4 bases at V and 5 bases at J, with 8 bases in the middle. Germline V gene data show CDR1 as LGHDT and CDR2 as YNNKEL (reference sequence). CDR3 region: CASSPDWETQYF. In DNA form, the CDR3 reads TGTGCCAGCAGCCCGGACTGGGAGACCCAGTACTTC.

The sample holds many counts of this clonotype. The rearrangement links TRBV20-1 to TRBJ2-5; 10 positions match TRBD2. V was pared by 0 bases and J by 4 bases, with 8 bases of the junction left unmatched. Germline V gene sequence: CDR1 DFQATT, CDR2 SNEGSKA (reference sequence). This CDR3 has 16 amino acids. CDR3 DNA sequence: TGCAGTGCTAGAGATCCCCTAGCGGGAGAAGTAGAGACCCAGTACTTC. It yields the protein CSARDPLAGEVETQYF.

This clonotype was picked up many times. The rearrangement uses TRBV28 and TRBJ2-1; D not certain. V dropped 6 bases and J dropped 0 bases, with 15 bases sitting between them. Germline lookup yields CDR1 MDHEN and CDR2 SYDVKM. There are 16 residues in the CDR3. This CDR3 reads CASSWVRPSSYNEQFF. As DNA, the CDR3 is TGTGCCAGCAGCTGGGTTCGGCCAAGCTCCTACAATGAGCAGTTCTTC.

CDR3 sequence (DNA): TGCGCCAGCAGCTTGGGTGTACTAGCGGGAGACTCGGGGCAGTACTTC. Amino acids: CASSLGVLAGDSGQYF. The chain couples TRBV5-1 to TRBJ2-7; 11 bases agree with TRBD2. V gave up 0 bases and J gave up 9 bases; unmatched junction bases: 11. This CDR3 region has 16 residues. Looked up from germline, CDR1 is SGHRS and CDR2 is YFSETQ.

This clonotype was counted many times. This chain uses TRBV28 with TRBJ1-5; D gene unclear. V dropped 5 bases and J dropped 6 bases, with 20 bases sitting between them. The germline V gene has CDR1 MDHEN and CDR2 SYDVKM. The CDR3 runs 16 residues. Written as DNA, the CDR3 is TGTGCCAGCAGTCCCATTGGGCCCCCGGGGAGTCAGCCCCAGCATTTT. Residues: CASSPIGPPGSQPQHF.

This clonotype was recorded a few times. The rearrangement links TRBV11-2 to TRBJ2-7, with 7 bases aligning to TRBD1. J was trimmed by 0 bases and V by 4 bases; bases with no gene match: 6. In germline, CDR1 is SGHAT, CDR2 FQNNGV. The length of the CDR3 is 15 residues. For the CDR3, the DNA is TGTGCCAGCAGCTCCTCAGGGGGTTTCTCCTACGAGCAGTACTTC. Protein: CASSSSGGFSYEQYF.